A single sample is the source of the 14 T cell receptor beta chains below, sequenced in a study of cytomegalovirus exposure and HLA in healthy donors. The PCR contained 60 Vbeta and 13 Jbeta primers. Profiling relied on immunoSEQ multiplex PCR, and the TCRdb table lists in-frame clones only, not all of them. The table shows around 160,000 clones, with more than 70% occurring only once. The sample was PBMCs. These TCRs come from a woman in her 40s in good health and CMV-seropositive.

This clone was seen more than once but under ten times. The rearrangement joins TRBV11-2 to TRBJ2-3; 7 nucleotides align to TRBD1. The junction had 5 bases not matched to a gene; V was cut back by 6 bases and J by 2 bases. Germline V gene sequence: CDR1 SGHAT, CDR2 FQNNGV. The CDR3 sequence is 14 residues long. The CDR3, as DNA: TGTGCCAGCAGTGAGGACAGGCCCACAGATACGCAGTATTTT. It translates to CASSEDRPTDTQYF.

This chain connects TRBV7-8 to TRBJ2-2; D might be TRBD1 (5 bases). V lost 5 bases, J lost 6 bases, and 16 bases lay in between. The CDR3 totals 15 residues. Germline V CDR1 and CDR2: SGHVS, FQNEAQ. CDR3 sequence: CASSPPDRVAGELFF. In nucleotides, the CDR3 is TGTGCCAGCAGCCCCCCAGACAGAGTGGCCGGGGAGCTGTTTTTT.

This chain connects TRBV6-5 to TRBJ2-1, with D perhaps matching TRBD2 (6 bases). This CDR3 contains 16 residues. V lost 0 bases and J 4 bases, leaving 13 bases between the germline ends. CDR1 and CDR2 from the germline V gene are MNHEY and SVGAGI. CDR3 sequence: CASSYSFTGTYNEQFF. The CDR3, as DNA: TGTGCCAGCAGTTACTCGTTCACGGGGACTTACAATGAGCAGTTCTTC.

For the CDR3, the DNA is TGTGCCAGCAGTTTAGAATGGGACAGGGATTTACCGGAGCAGTACTTC. Encoded protein: CASSLEWDRDLPEQYF. This chain uses TRBV28 with TRBJ2-7; TRBD1 matches at 9 bases. Germline loops: CDR1 MDHEN, CDR2 SYDVKM. The CDR3 extends over 16 amino acids. V trimming: 2 bases; J trimming: 7 bases; junction bases outside the gene matches: 12. Based on the CDR3 plus reference TRBV28 and TRBJ2-7, the full variable domain is DVKVTQSSRYLVKRTGEKVFLECVQDMDHENMFWYRQDPGLGLRLIYFSYDVKMKEKGDIPEGYSVSREKKERFSLILESASTNQTSMYLCASSLEWDRDLPEQYFGPGTRLTVT.

The J gene is TRBJ1-1, the V gene TRBV18, with D possibly TRBD1 on 5 matching bases. The V end lost 6 bases, the J end lost 1 base, and 9 bases lay between the germline ends. The CDR3 has 13 amino acids. The V gene's germline CDR1 is KGHSH and CDR2 LQKENI. CDR3 region: CASSDGGNTEAFF. The CDR3 coding sequence is TGTGCCAGCTCGGACGGGGGGAACACTGAAGCTTTCTTT.

The chain is built from TRBV6-1 and TRBJ1-5; perhaps TRBD1 as D (6 bases). This CDR3 contains 15 residues. The V gene's germline CDR1 is MNHNS and CDR2 SASEGT. Trimming stripped 6 bases from V and 5 bases from J, with 17 bases between. CDR3 protein: CASSSPDRIYQPQHF. The CDR3 DNA follows: TGTGCCAGCAGCTCTCCAGACAGGATTTATCAGCCCCAGCATTTT.

This clone was seen once. V is TRBV9 and J is TRBJ2-1; weak D call: TRBD2 (5 bases). In germline, CDR1 is SGDLS, CDR2 YYNGEE. V lost 0 bases, J lost 2 bases, and 6 bases lay in between. The CDR3 sequence is 14 residues long. DNA of the CDR3: TGTGCCAGCAGCGTAGTACTAGCCTACAATGAGCAGTTCTTC. Protein sequence: CASSVVLAYNEQFF.

The rearrangement uses TRBV25-1 and TRBJ2-2; the D gene is possibly TRBD1 (5 bases). CDR1 is MGHDK, CDR2 SYGVNS, per germline. There are 15 residues in the CDR3. V dropped 3 bases and J dropped 1 base, with 9 bases sitting between them. This chain's CDR3 is CASSDRTKNTGELFF. The CDR3 bases are TGTGCCAGCAGTGATAGGACAAAGAACACCGGGGAGCTGTTTTTT. Full variable domain (remainder filled in from reference TRBV25-1 and TRBJ2-2): EADIYQTPRYLVIGTGKKITLECSQTMGHDKMYWYQQDPGMELHLIHYSYGVNSTEKGDLSSESTVSRIRTEHFPLTLESARPSHTSQYLCASSDRTKNTGELFFGEGSRLTVL.

The DNA of the CDR3 is TGTGCCTGGAGGGCACCCCAAGGGACAGCCTCTGGAAACACCATATATTTT. Translation: CAWRAPQGTASGNTIYF. This chain uses TRBV30 with TRBJ1-3, with 7 bases lining up with TRBD1. The CDR3 has 17 residues. Germline V CDR1 and CDR2: GTSNPN, SVGIG (reference sequence). The V segment lost 3 bases and the J segment 0 bases; nucleotides outside the gene matches: 11.

The table lists this clone with a count of one. The chain is built from TRBV6-1 and TRBJ1-5; 9 bases align to TRBD1. The germline V gene has CDR1 MNHNS and CDR2 SASEGT. CDR3 size: 15 residues. J lost 6 bases, V lost 5 bases, and 8 bases had no gene match. The CDR3 region has the DNA TGTGCCAGCAGTCCAATACAGGGGGCTGTTCAGCCCCAGCATTTT. Its translation: CASSPIQGAVQPQHF.

The chain links TRBV2 to TRBJ2-7; the match to TRBD2 covers 8 bases. The CDR3 is 12 residues long. V was clipped by 8 bases and J by 2 bases; unmatched bases: 2. Germline CDR1 is SNHLY and CDR2 is FYNNEI. CDR3 bases: TGTGCCAGCCAGGGACTAGCCTACGAGCAGTACTTC. Protein product: CASQGLAYEQYF.

V gene TRBV9 combines with J gene TRBJ2-7; TRBD2 might be the D (6 bases). The V end lost 3 bases, the J end lost 4 bases, and 8 bases lay between the germline ends. The CDR3 covers 12 residues. From germline, CDR1 is SGDLS and CDR2 YYNGEE. CDR3: CASSESGYEQYF. The CDR3 DNA reads as TGTGCCAGCAGCGAAAGCGGGTACGAGCAGTACTTC.

The CDR3 region has the DNA TGTGCCAGCAGTGGGCCCTCCGGGACTAGCGGTCTAGCCAAAAACATTCAGTACTTC. This translates into CASSGPSGTSGLAKNIQYF. This sequence joins TRBV27 and TRBJ2-4; 11 bases map to TRBD2. Germline V gene data show CDR1 as MNHEY and CDR2 as SMNVEV (reference sequence). V lost 5 bases and J lost 0; bases outside the gene matches: 12. The CDR3 length is 19 residues.

The rearrangement uses TRBV28 and TRBJ1-2, with D hard to call. Germline V gene sequence: CDR1 MDHEN, CDR2 SYDVKM. CDR3 size: 14 residues. Trimming removed 5 bases at V and 4 bases at J, with 14 bases between. In DNA, the CDR3 is TGTGCCAGCAGTGACTTTACGGCCCTCTATGGCTACACCTTC. Translating it yields CASSDFTALYGYTF.